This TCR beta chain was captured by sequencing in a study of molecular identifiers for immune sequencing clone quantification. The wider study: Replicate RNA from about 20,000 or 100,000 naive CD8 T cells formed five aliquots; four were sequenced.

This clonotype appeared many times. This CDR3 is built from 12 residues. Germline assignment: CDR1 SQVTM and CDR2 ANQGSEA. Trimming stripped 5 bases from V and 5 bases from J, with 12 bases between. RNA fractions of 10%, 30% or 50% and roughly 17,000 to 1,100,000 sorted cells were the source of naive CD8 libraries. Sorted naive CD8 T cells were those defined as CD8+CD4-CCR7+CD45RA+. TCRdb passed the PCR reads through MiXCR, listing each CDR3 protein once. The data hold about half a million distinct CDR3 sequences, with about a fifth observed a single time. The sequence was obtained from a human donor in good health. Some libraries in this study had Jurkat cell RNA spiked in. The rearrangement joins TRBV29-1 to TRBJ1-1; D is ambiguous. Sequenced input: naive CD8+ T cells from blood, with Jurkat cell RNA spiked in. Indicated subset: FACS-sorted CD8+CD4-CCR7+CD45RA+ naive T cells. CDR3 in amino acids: CSVKTGFTEAFF. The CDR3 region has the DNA TGCAGCGTTAAAACGGGATTTACTGAAGCTTTCTTT.